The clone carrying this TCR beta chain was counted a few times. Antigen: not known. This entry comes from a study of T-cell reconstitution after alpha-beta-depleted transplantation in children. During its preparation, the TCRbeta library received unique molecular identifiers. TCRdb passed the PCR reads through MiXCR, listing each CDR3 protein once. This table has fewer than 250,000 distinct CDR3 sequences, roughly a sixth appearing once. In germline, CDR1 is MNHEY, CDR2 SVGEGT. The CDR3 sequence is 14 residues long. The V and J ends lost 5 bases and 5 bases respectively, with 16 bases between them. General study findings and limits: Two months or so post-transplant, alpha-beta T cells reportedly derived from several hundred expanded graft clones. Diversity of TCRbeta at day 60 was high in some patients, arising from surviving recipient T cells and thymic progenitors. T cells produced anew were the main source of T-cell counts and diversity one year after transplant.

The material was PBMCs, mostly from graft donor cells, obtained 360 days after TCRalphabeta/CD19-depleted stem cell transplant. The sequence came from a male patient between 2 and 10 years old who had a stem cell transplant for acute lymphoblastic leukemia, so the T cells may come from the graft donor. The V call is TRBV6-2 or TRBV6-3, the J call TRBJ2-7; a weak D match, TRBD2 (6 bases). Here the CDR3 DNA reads TGTGCCAGCAGTCCCTGGAGGGCTGACCACGAGCAGTACTTC. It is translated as CASSPWRADHEQYF.